The next 27 T cell receptor beta chains were all read from a single sample in a study of technical replicates of blood from several donors. TCRdb's table, derived via immunoSEQ multiplex PCR, lists solely in-frame clones and lacks some. The table includes around 77,000 clones, roughly 92% detected once. The specimen was T cells isolated from PBMCs. The source is a human donor in good health.

The chain combines TRBV13 with TRBJ1-1; D possibly corresponds to TRBD1 (5 bases). Germline CDR1 is PRHDT and CDR2 is FYEKMQ (reference sequence). The CDR3 sequence is 16 residues long. Trimming left V 3 bases short and J 2 bases short, with 16 bases between. The chain's CDR3 is CASSLWGLQLNTEAFF. CDR3 nucleotide sequence: TGTGCCAGCAGCTTGTGGGGACTGCAGCTTAACACTGAAGCTTTCTTT.

The chain has TRBV11-2 and TRBJ1-4; 8 nucleotides match TRBD1. Trimming took 1 base from V and 8 from J; bases not matched to a gene: 9. Germline assignment: CDR1 SGHAT and CDR2 FQNNGV. The CDR3 loop spans 16 amino acids. The CDR3 DNA reads as TGTGCCAGCAGCTTAGTCTTAAACAGGGGGAAGGAAAAACTGTTTTTT. Its translation is CASSLVLNRGKEKLFF.

The rearrangement uses TRBV4-3 and TRBJ2-3, with TRBD2 as a possible D gene (7 bases). The V gene's germline CDR1 is LGHNA and CDR2 YSLEER. The CDR3 contains 16 residues. Trimming cost V 0 bases and J 6 bases, with 16 bases left between them. The CDR3 is CASSQEYGGAQDTQYF. The CDR3 region has the DNA TGCGCCAGCAGCCAAGAGTATGGGGGGGCACAGGATACGCAGTATTTT.

The rearrangement uses TRBV30 and TRBJ2-1; no clear D gene. V was cut by 5 bases and J by 4 bases, with 6 bases left in between. Per the germline V gene, CDR1 is GTSNPN and CDR2 is SVGIG (reference sequence). CDR3 length: 11 amino acids. The CDR3: CAWEPYNEQFF. The CDR3 coding sequence is TGTGCCTGGGAGCCATACAATGAGCAGTTCTTC.

This sequence joins TRBV5-1 and TRBJ2-1, with a possible D match to TRBD2 (6 bases). The CDR3 runs 16 residues. The V end was cut by 0 bases, the J end by 3 bases, with 13 bases between. Germline V CDR1 and CDR2: SGHRS, YFSETQ. The CDR3 spells CASSLGSAGYYNEQFF. The CDR3 nucleotides are TGCGCCAGCAGCTTGGGATCAGCGGGCTACTACAATGAGCAGTTCTTC.

The genes are TRBV27 and TRBJ2-1; TRBD2 matches 7 bases. The germline V gene encodes CDR1 MNHEY and CDR2 SMNVEV (reference sequence). Unmatched junction bases numbered 6, after V lost 5 bases and J lost 8 bases. The CDR3 length is 13 residues. The CDR3 sequence is CASSPTSFHEQFF. DNA for the CDR3: TGTGCCAGCAGTCCGACTAGCTTTCATGAGCAGTTCTTC.

This chain uses TRBV4-1 with TRBJ2-1, with unresolved D. Germline CDR1 is MGHRA and CDR2 is YSYEKL. Between the trimmed V and J ends, which lost 4 bases and 7 bases, there was a span of 5 bases. The CDR3 spans 11 residues. The CDR3 sequence: CASSPRNEQFF. The CDR3 DNA is TGCGCCAGCAGCCCCCGGAATGAGCAGTTCTTC.

This chain connects TRBV19 to TRBJ1-1; 11 bases fit TRBD1. Germline V lookup: CDR1 LNHDA, CDR2 SQIVND (reference sequence). The V segment lost 4 bases and the J segment 8 bases; nucleotides outside the gene matches: 6. CDR3 length equals 14 residues. The CDR3 nucleotides are TGTGCCAGTAGTACAGAAAGGGACAGGGGGGAAGCTTTCTTT. This encodes CASSTERDRGEAFF.

The genes are TRBV5-1 and TRBJ1-1; the match to TRBD1 covers 7 bases. The trim removed 1 base at V and 0 bases at J, leaving 3 bases unmatched. CDR3 length: 15 amino acids. CDR1 SGHRS and CDR2 YFSETQ come from the germline V gene. CDR3 sequence: CASSLTTGLNTEAFF. DNA of the CDR3: TGCGCCAGCAGCTTGACGACAGGGCTGAACACTGAAGCTTTCTTT.

The genes are TRBV28 and TRBJ2-3, with 8 bases matching TRBD1. The V gene's germline CDR1 is MDHEN and CDR2 SYDVKM. Unmatched junction bases numbered 9, after V lost 5 bases and J lost 5 bases. There are 15 residues in the CDR3. The CDR3 DNA sequence: TGTGCCAGCAGTCAAAGACAGGGGCCGGGAGATACGCAGTATTTT. Amino acid sequence: CASSQRQGPGDTQYF.

The chain carries TRBV25-1 and TRBJ2-2; tentative D call: TRBD2 (6 bases). Per the germline V gene, CDR1 is MGHDK and CDR2 is SYGVNS. The CDR3 contains 14 residues. V lost 6 bases and J lost 2, with 10 bases in between. CDR3 coding DNA: TGTGCCAGCAGGGCGGGACCCAACACCGGGGAGCTGTTTTTT. This sequence encodes CASRAGPNTGELFF.

The V gene is TRBV2, the J gene TRBJ1-2; D unresolved. In germline, CDR1 is SNHLY, CDR2 FYNNEI. The CDR3 contains 11 residues. V was trimmed by 7 bases and J by 3 bases, leaving 6 bases between them. The CDR3 bases are TGTGCCAGCAAGGGAGACTATGGCTACACCTTC. Encoded protein: CASKGDYGYTF.

This chain joins TRBV6-8 and TRBJ2-5; TRBD1 matches at 8 bases. Germline trimming cut 8 bases from V and 0 bases from J; bases unmatched to any gene: 2. CDR3 length: 13 amino acids. The germline CDR1 and CDR2 sequences are MNHGY and SAAAGT. CDR3: CASRDRYQETQYF. CDR3 nucleotide sequence: TGTGCCAGCCGGGACAGGTACCAAGAGACCCAGTACTTC.

The chain recombines TRBV7-3 with TRBJ2-1; D might be TRBD2 (6 bases). The V and J ends lost 0 bases and 10 bases respectively, with 10 bases between them. The CDR3 has 13 amino acids. The germline V gene has CDR1 SGHTA and CDR2 FQGTGA. CDR3 sequence reads: CASSLTFGGEQFF. CDR3 nucleotides: TGTGCCAGCAGCTTAACGTTCGGGGGAGAGCAGTTCTTC.

The chain employs TRBV6-1 and TRBJ2-3; D is ambiguous. The CDR3 loop spans 14 amino acids. Germline lookup yields CDR1 MNHNS and CDR2 SASEGT. V lost 10 bases and J 4 bases, leaving 18 bases between the germline ends. CDR3 amino acids: CATRPVYSSDTQYF. In DNA form, the CDR3 reads TGTGCCACCAGACCGGTCTACAGTTCAGATACGCAGTATTTT.

The genes are TRBV5-1 and TRBJ2-1; tentatively, D is TRBD2 (6 bases). The CDR3 is 12 residues long. CDR1 is SGHRS, CDR2 YFSETQ, per germline. Trimming stripped 2 bases from V and 10 bases from J, with 10 bases between. As DNA, the CDR3 is TGCGCCAGCAGCTTCGGCGGGAACGAGCAGTTCTTC. As protein: CASSFGGNEQFF.

V gene TRBV5-1 combines with J gene TRBJ2-2; D perhaps matches TRBD1 (6 bases). Germline V CDR1 and CDR2: SGHRS, YFSETQ. The CDR3 is 15 amino acids. Trimming took off 0 bases at V and 7 bases at J, with 13 bases between the two ends. CDR3 DNA: TGCGCCAGCAGCTTGGCCGGGACACCTGACGGGGAGCTGTTTTTT. Its translation: CASSLAGTPDGELFF.

The chain joins TRBV5-4 to TRBJ1-5; the match to TRBD1 covers 9 bases. The junction had 5 bases not matched to a gene; V was cut back by 0 bases and J by 7 bases. Germline V lookup: CDR1 SGHNT, CDR2 YYREEE (reference sequence). The CDR3 consists of 15 residues. CDR3 bases: TGTGCCAGCAGCTTGGACAGGGGGCGCGGGCAGCCCCAGCATTTT. As protein: CASSLDRGRGQPQHF.

This clone appeared once. The chain joins TRBV18 to TRBJ2-3, with 10 bases that match TRBD1. J was trimmed by 4 bases and V by 4 bases; bases with no gene match: 8. Germline assignment: CDR1 KGHSH and CDR2 LQKENI. The CDR3 covers 16 residues. The CDR3 bases are TGTGCCAGCTCACTACGGACAGGGGGATCTCCAGATACGCAGTATTTT. Protein product: CASSLRTGGSPDTQYF.

The J gene is TRBJ2-5, the V gene TRBV5-6; no clear D gene. CDR3 length equals 13 residues. Trimming shortened V by 4 bases and J by 1 base, and 8 bases separated the two germline ends. Germline-derived CDR1 and CDR2 are SGHDT and YYEEEE. CDR3 in DNA: TGTGCCAGCAGCCCGCTACTCCAAGAGACCCAGTACTTC. Translating it yields CASSPLLQETQYF.

The V gene is TRBV27, the J gene TRBJ2-1, with TRBD2 matching 8 bases. V dropped 7 bases and J dropped 8; count of bases not matched to a gene: 10. The V gene's germline CDR1 is MNHEY and CDR2 SMNVEV (reference sequence). CDR3 length: 14 amino acids. The CDR3 nucleotides are TGTGCCAGCAAGGACGGGAGGGCCTCGGATGAGCAGTTCTTC. It specifies CASKDGRASDEQFF.

This sequence joins TRBV7-9 and TRBJ2-3; 9 positions agree with TRBD1. The ends lost 3 bases at V and 4 bases at J; junction bases unmatched: 2. The CDR3 totals 14 residues. Germline V gives CDR1 SEHNR, CDR2 FQNEAQ (reference sequence). CDR3 sequence: CASSLDRGADTQYF. As DNA, the CDR3 is TGTGCCAGCAGCTTGGACAGGGGAGCAGATACGCAGTATTTT.

This clone is a singleton in its sample. The V and J genes are TRBV9 and TRBJ2-1; D is perhaps TRBD1 (6 bases). Trimming took off 4 bases at V and 4 bases at J, with 12 bases between the two ends. The germline CDR1 and CDR2 sequences are SGDLS and YYNGEE. The CDR3 is made up of 14 amino acids. The CDR3 region is CASSRWDNYNEQFF. DNA for the CDR3: TGTGCCAGCAGCCGTTGGGACAATTACAATGAGCAGTTCTTC.

V is TRBV5-4 and J is TRBJ2-1; 7 positions agree with TRBD2. The CDR3 sequence is 12 residues long. J lost 7 bases, V lost 4 bases, and 2 bases had no gene match. Germline V gives CDR1 SGHNT, CDR2 YYREEE (reference sequence). The DNA for the CDR3 is TGTGCCAGCAGCGGGGGGGGGAATGAGCAGTTCTTC. Its protein product is CASSGGGNEQFF.

V usage is TRBV4-3 and J usage is TRBJ1-2; 7 bases match TRBD1. The CDR3 consists of 14 residues. CDR1 is LGHNA and CDR2 is YSLEER in the germline V gene. V lost 4 bases, J lost 2 bases, and 4 bases stayed unmatched. CDR3 in amino acids: CASSRVTGNYGYTF. DNA for the CDR3: TGCGCCAGCAGCCGGGTGACAGGGAACTATGGCTACACCTTC.

The chain has TRBV7-2 and TRBJ2-7; 7 nucleotides align to TRBD1. V dropped 2 bases and J dropped 7; count of bases not matched to a gene: 5. This CDR3 spans 13 amino acids. Germline lookup yields CDR1 SGHTA and CDR2 FQGNSA. The CDR3 sequence: CASSLRFRGEQYF. The CDR3 DNA is TGTGCCAGCAGCTTAAGGTTCAGGGGGGAGCAGTACTTC.

This chain connects TRBV6-5 to TRBJ2-1; 7 bases match TRBD1. Germline CDR1 MNHEY, CDR2 SVGAGI. V was pared by 3 bases and J by 6 bases, with 2 bases of the junction left unmatched. The CDR3 has 13 residues. Written as DNA, the CDR3 is TGTGCCAGCAGTTATGGGACAGTCAATGAGCAGTTCTTC. Amino acids: CASSYGTVNEQFF.